Listed here are 15 T cell receptor beta chains from one sample, sequenced in a study of CD8+ T cells in alopecia areata. Sequencing used cDNA as its template, made by extracting RNA and reverse transcribing it. Produced via immunoSEQ multiplex PCR; TCRdb's table is partial and in-frame only. Seen here are 110,000 to 150,000 clones, roughly half observed once, and the top ten hold 0.95% to 1%. The material sequenced was CD4+ T cells sorted from blood, taken at week 0. The receptors were sampled from a human donor with alopecia areata.

Only a few counts were recorded for this clone. J is TRBJ2-1 and V is TRBV30; D is perhaps TRBD2 (5 bases). CDR1 GTSNPN and CDR2 SVGIG come from the germline V gene (reference sequence). V shed 0 bases and J shed 9 bases, with 15 bases lying between them. There are 14 residues in the CDR3. CDR3 bases: TGTGCCTGGAGTGTATCTAGCCGAGTTCTTGAGCAGTTCTTC. Translating gives CAWSVSSRVLEQFF.

The table lists this clone with a few counts. The chain employs TRBV30 and TRBJ1-2; 8 bases are a match to TRBD1. Trimming cost V 1 base and J 8 bases; bases outside gene matches: 6. CDR1 and CDR2 from the germline V gene are GTSNPN and SVGIG (reference sequence). The CDR3 is 13 residues long. The CDR3 region is CAWSGTGFGGYTF. The CDR3 DNA reads as TGTGCCTGGAGTGGGACAGGGTTCGGCGGCTACACCTTC. The variable domain in full, with the rest retrieved from reference TRBV30 and TRBJ1-2, is SQTIHQWPATLVQPVGSPLSLECTVEGTSNPNLYWYRQAAGRGLQLLFYSVGIGQISSEVPQNLSASRPQDRQFILSSKKLLLSDSGFYLCAWSGTGFGGYTFGSGTRLTVV.

The chain uses TRBV30 and TRBJ2-5; TRBD1 is a possible D gene (6 bases). V lost 5 bases and J 6 bases, leaving 16 bases between the germline ends. The CDR3 length is 13 residues. Germline-derived CDR1 and CDR2 are GTSNPN and SVGIG (reference sequence). The CDR3: CAWDPRGRKTQYF. The CDR3 DNA sequence: TGTGCCTGGGACCCCAGGGGACGGAAGACCCAGTACTTC.

This clone was observed a few times. The gene calls are TRBV5-4 and TRBJ2-7, with TRBD1 matching 9 bases. The CDR3 consists of 15 residues. V shed 4 bases, J shed 3 bases, and the junction held 8 bases outside the gene matches. Germline assignment: CDR1 SGHNT and CDR2 YYREEE (reference sequence). The CDR3 region is CASSPQGAPYYEQYF. CDR3 coding DNA: TGTGCCAGCAGCCCACAGGGGGCCCCCTACTACGAGCAGTACTTC. The whole variable domain, filled in from reference TRBV5-4 and TRBJ2-7, reads ETGVTQSPTHLIKTRGQQVTLRCSSQSGHNTVSWYQQALGQGPQFIFQYYREEENGRGNFPPRFSGLQFPNYSSELNVNALELDDSALYLCASSPQGAPYYEQYFGPGTRLTVT.

This clone was picked up a small number of times. V usage is TRBV5-6 and J usage is TRBJ2-1; no firm D call. The CDR3 length is 11 residues. V lost 0 bases, J lost 9 bases, and 4 bases lay in between. Germline V lookup: CDR1 SGHDT, CDR2 YYEEEE. The CDR3 nucleotides read TGTGCCAGCAGCTTGGAGGGTGAGCAGTTCTTC. This encodes CASSLEGEQFF.

This sequence joins TRBV19 and TRBJ2-7; D possibly corresponds to TRBD1 (6 bases). This CDR3 has 14 residues. V was trimmed by 7 bases and J by 2 bases, leaving 15 bases between them. The germline V gene has CDR1 LNHDA and CDR2 SQIVND (reference sequence). CDR3 amino acids: CASTRDTQTYEQYF. CDR3 bases: TGTGCCAGTACCCGGGACACTCAAACCTACGAGCAGTACTTC.

This clone was detected only once. The chain employs TRBV30 and TRBJ2-7; a weak D match, TRBD2 (6 bases). This CDR3 has 14 amino acids. Per the germline V gene, CDR1 is GTSNPN and CDR2 is SVGIG (reference sequence). Trimming took off 8 bases at V and 3 bases at J, with 20 bases between the two ends. The CDR3 DNA sequence: TGTGCCCCTCACCCGGCGGGGTCAAACTACGAGCAGTACTTC. This codes for CAPHPAGSNYEQYF.

The chain couples TRBV5-1 to TRBJ2-4; D could derive from TRBD1 or TRBD2 (6 bases each). Looked up from germline, CDR1 is SGHRS and CDR2 is YFSETQ. V shed 0 bases and J shed 6 bases, with 13 bases lying between them. There are 15 residues in the CDR3. CDR3 bases: TGCGCCAGCAGCTTGGAGGCCGGGGGCCTAAACATTCAGTACTTC. It encodes CASSLEAGGLNIQYF.

This clone was seen a handful of times. The chain recombines TRBV5-1 with TRBJ1-4, with D tentatively TRBD1 (6 bases). Germline V gives CDR1 SGHRS, CDR2 YFSETQ. The CDR3 extends over 14 amino acids. V was pared by 4 bases and J by 5 bases, with 12 bases between. CDR3 protein: CASSHQTGNEKLFF. In DNA, the CDR3 is TGCGCCAGCAGCCACCAAACAGGGAATGAAAAACTGTTTTTT.

This clone was seen a handful of times. The V and J genes are TRBV7-2 and TRBJ2-1; no definite D call. Looked up from germline, CDR1 is SGHTA and CDR2 is FQGNSA. V lost 6 bases and J lost 5, with 11 bases in between. This CDR3 is 13 amino acids long. The CDR3, as DNA: TGTGCCAGCAGGTCTTATCGGGACAATGAGCAGTTCTTC. This sequence encodes CASRSYRDNEQFF.

This rearrangement joins TRBV29-1 to TRBJ1-5; TRBD1 agrees at 8 bases. With V trimmed by 6 bases and J by 7 bases, 8 bases remained unmatched. CDR3 length equals 13 residues. Germline V CDR1 and CDR2: SQVTM, ANQGSEA. The CDR3 spells CSVGRGQGQPQHF. The CDR3 region has the DNA TGCAGCGTAGGCAGGGGGCAGGGACAGCCCCAGCATTTT.

V gene TRBV5-1 combines with J gene TRBJ2-3, with 7 nucleotides matching TRBD2. This CDR3 is 14 amino acids long. Losses at the gene ends were 6 bases for V and 2 bases for J; bases not matched to a gene: 6. CDR1 and CDR2 from the germline V gene are SGHRS and YFSETQ. CDR3 region: CASTGGRPTDTQYF. The CDR3 nucleotides read TGCGCCAGCACTGGCGGGAGACCCACAGATACGCAGTATTTT.

This clone has only one observation. V usage is TRBV20-1 and J usage is TRBJ2-7; D gene uncertain. The V end was cut by 7 bases, the J end by 4 bases, with 11 bases between. The CDR3 sequence is 11 residues long. Germline V gene sequence: CDR1 DFQATT, CDR2 SNEGSKA (reference sequence). The DNA of the CDR3 is TGCAGTGTCCTCGACACTTACGAGCAGTACTTC. It is translated as CSVLDTYEQYF.

The chain recombines TRBV29-1 with TRBJ1-1; 7 bases fit TRBD1. The CDR3 is 14 amino acids. V gave up 2 bases and J gave up 1 base; unmatched junction bases: 4. The germline V gene has CDR1 SQVTM and CDR2 ANQGSEA. The CDR3 DNA reads TGCAGCGTTGAACTACGACAGGGGAACACTGAAGCTTTCTTT. It encodes CSVELRQGNTEAFF. The full variable domain, its missing parts supplied by reference TRBV29-1 and TRBJ1-1, is SAVISQKPSRDICQRGTSLTIQCQVDSQVTMMFWYRQQPGQSLTLIATANQGSEATYESGFVIDKFPISRPNLTFSTLTVSNMSPEDSSIYLCSVELRQGNTEAFFGQGTRLTVV.

This chain joins TRBV6-5 and TRBJ2-5; 9 bases are shared with TRBD1. With the DNA end fitting TRBJ2-7 better, the J assignment may be wrong. CDR1 and CDR2 from the germline V gene are MNHEY and SVGAGI. This CDR3 region has 14 residues. The CDR3 DNA sequence: TGTGCCAGCAGTTACCGGACAGGGGCCTACGAGCAGTACTTC. As protein: CASSYRTGAYEQYF.